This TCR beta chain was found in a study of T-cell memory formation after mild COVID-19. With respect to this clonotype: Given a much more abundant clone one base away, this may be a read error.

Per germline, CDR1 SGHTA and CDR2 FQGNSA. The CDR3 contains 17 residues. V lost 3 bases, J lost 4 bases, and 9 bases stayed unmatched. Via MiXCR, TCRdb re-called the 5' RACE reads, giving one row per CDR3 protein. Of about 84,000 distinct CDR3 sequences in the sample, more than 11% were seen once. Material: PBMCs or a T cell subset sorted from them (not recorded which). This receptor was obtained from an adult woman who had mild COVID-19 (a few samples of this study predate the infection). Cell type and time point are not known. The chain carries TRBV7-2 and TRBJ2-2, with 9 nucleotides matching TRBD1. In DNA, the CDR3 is TGTGCCAGCAGCTTTCCGGACAGGGGCCCTCGCACCGGGGAGCTGTTTTTT. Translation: CASSFPDRGPRTGELFF.